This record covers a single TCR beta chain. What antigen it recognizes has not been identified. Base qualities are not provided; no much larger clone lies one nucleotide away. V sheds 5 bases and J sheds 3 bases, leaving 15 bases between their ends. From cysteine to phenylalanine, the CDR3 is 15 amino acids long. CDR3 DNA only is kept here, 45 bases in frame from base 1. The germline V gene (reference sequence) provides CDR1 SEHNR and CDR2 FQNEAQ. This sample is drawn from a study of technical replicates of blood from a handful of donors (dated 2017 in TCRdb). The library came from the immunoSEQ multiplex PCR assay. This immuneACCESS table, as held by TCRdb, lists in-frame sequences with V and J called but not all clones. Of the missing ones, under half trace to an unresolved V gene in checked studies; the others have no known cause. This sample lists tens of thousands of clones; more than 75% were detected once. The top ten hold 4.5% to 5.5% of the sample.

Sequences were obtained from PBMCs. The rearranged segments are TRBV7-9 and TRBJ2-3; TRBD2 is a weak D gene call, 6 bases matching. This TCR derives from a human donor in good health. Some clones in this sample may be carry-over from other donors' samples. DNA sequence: TGTGCCAGCAGCCCATTACCCGGGAGTACAGATACGCAGTATTTT. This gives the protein CASSPLPGSTDTQYF. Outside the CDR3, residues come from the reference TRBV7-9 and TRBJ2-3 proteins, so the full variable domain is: DTGVSQNPRHKITKRGQNVTFRCDPISEHNRLYWYRQTLGQGPEFLTYFQNEAQLEKSRLLSDRFSAERPKGSFSTLEIQRTEQGDSAMYLCASSPLPGSTDTQYFGPGTRLTVL.